The source of this T cell receptor beta chain is a study of T cell responses to AZD1222 COVID-19 vaccine. Trimming took 4 bases from V and 7 from J; bases not matched to a gene: 8. This CDR3 has 14 amino acids. CDR1 LNHDA and CDR2 SQIVND come from the germline V gene (reference sequence). The assay was immunoSEQ multiplex PCR, and TCRdb's table has in-frame clones only and misses some. The table has about 180,000 clones, 90% seen once. The sequencing here drew on peripheral blood, taken on day 0 of AZD1222 vaccination. The chain links TRBV19 to TRBJ2-3; TRBD2 matches at 7 bases. This clonotype was sampled from an adult in good health. CDR3 protein: CASSREAGVYTQYF. CDR3 nucleotide sequence: TGTGCCAGTAGTAGAGAGGCGGGGGTCTATACGCAGTATTTT.